This TCR beta chain was obtained from a study of identical twins (dated by TCRdb to about 2016). About the study as a whole: TCR alpha and beta repertoires from monozygotic twins, unrelated adults of various ages and cord blood were deep-sequenced to test whether fetal clonotypes persist. To rule out contamination, the twin experiments were replicated at different times with different library preparation protocols. General findings and caveats noted by the study authors: Invariant T cells such as MAIT and iNKT could partly confound zero-insertion analyses, although diverse VJ usage argued against such confounding for most clonotypes. In monozygotic twins, out-of-frame TCR alpha sharing was systematically underestimated by recombination models, although the models agreed with sharing between unrelated individuals. The excess sharing between twins in beta out-of-frame sequences was weaker because fewer shared sequences reduced the signal-to-noise ratio. Compared with coincidental sharing between unrelated individuals, out-of-frame TCR alpha sequences shared between twins had an excess of sequences with low generation probability. Because the same donors could not be followed over many years, conclusions were based on cross-sectional statistical analysis. Fewer insertions were carried by abundant cord blood beta clonotypes; a weaker similar trend was observed in young adult naive repertoires, while no such trend was observed in memory repertoires.

Libraries were made using 5' RACE. Sequenced on an Illumina HiSeq 2000. A universal primer binding site was introduced by template switching, and a unique molecular identifier was present in the final cDNA, enabling accurate counting of TCR cDNA molecules. Specific primers in the conserved constant-segment region were used to synthesize first-strand cDNA for the TCR alpha and beta chains. To control for contamination, every cDNA library carried two barcodes: a SMART-Mk sample barcode plus Illumina barcodes. Two successive PCR steps introduced TruSeq adapter sequences along with Illumina sample barcodes. TCR alpha and beta cDNA libraries were sequenced on the Illumina HiSeq platform with custom primers. The study's processing was this. Unique molecular identifiers were extracted from raw reads with MiGEC, and CDR3 positions were determined with MiXCR. For each individual, recombination models were inferred using an EM algorithm with the repgenHMM and IGoR tools. The analysis of shared clonotypes was done with the tcR package in R, with sharing normalized by the product of cloneset sizes. Out-of-frame nonproductive sequences were analyzed to study raw recombination free of thymic and clonal selection effects. TCRdb reworked the public reads: Q25 trimming with fastp, MiXCR clone assembly, productive beta chains retained. A single entry per CDR3 protein holds the most common genes and DNA from its merged rows. The V and J calls come from TCRdb's annotation, not from the publication. The sample profile shows about 260,000 distinct CDR3 sequences; approximately 7% of them were found once. The ten largest clones capture roughly 3.7% of the sample.

A few counts support this clonotype. Its specific antigen is unknown. Nothing much larger sits one base from this clone, and base qualities are not available. The V and J ends are trimmed by 8 bases and 1 base, leaving 23 bases between them. From a lookup of the germline V gene, CDR1 and CDR2 are SGHTA and FQGTGA. The CDR3, cysteine through phenylalanine, is 18 amino acids long. Just CDR3 DNA is preserved here, 54 bases in frame from base 1. All donors were healthy Caucasians. The twin cohort comprised three pairs of female monozygotic twins, all aged about 18 to 30 years. Miltenyi CD45RO+ enrichment and human naive T-cell isolation kits were used to isolate memory (CD45RO+) and naive T cells from PBMC. These data were also reused for a study on yellow fever vaccine responses in identical twins. From that second study: According to the authors, the vaccine-induced T cell response in identical twins seemed to be partly convergent and partly specific to each individual. Focusing on identical twins, the study followed the T cell clones that responded to the vaccine, and did so with precision.

This receptor was obtained from a woman aged 18 to 35 in good health. Sequencing input: memory (CD45RO+) T cells sorted from blood. The sample's cell subset or site label, in plain terms: CD45RO+ enriched T cells. Recombination connected TRBV7-3 to TRBJ2-2, with no reliable assignment of the D segment. The CDR3 region reads CASPQEKNYFGNTGELFF. The nucleotide sequence reads TGTGCCAGCCCGCAGGAGAAAAATTACTTCGGGAACACCGGGGAGCTGTTTTTT.